Sequencing of this T cell receptor (beta chain) was carried out in a study of early stage breast cancer tumors. On the study more broadly: About 80% of the 16 invasive tumors were ER+, PR+ and HER2-. Among around 12 ER+/PR+/HER2- tumors, eight were ductal, four lobular.

Here immunoSEQ multiplex PCR was the method, and the copy in TCRdb shows in-frame clones only, minus some. The sample has about 51,000 clones, about 77% seen once. CDR3 length: 13 residues. V was pared by 5 bases and J by 5 bases, with 9 bases between. The germline V gene has CDR1 LNHDA and CDR2 SQIVND (reference sequence). Findings of the study overall: Tumor and normal breast were distinguished via blood comparison in about 90% of the 16 patients.

Of note for this clone: Its antigen remains unidentified.

The sequencing input was blood. The chain is built from TRBV19 and TRBJ1-4, with unresolved D. The receptor comes from a person aged 40 to 50 with breast cancer. The CDR3 here is CASSPRVNEKLFF. CDR3 nucleotides: TGTGCCAGTAGTCCCCGGGTCAATGAAAAACTGTTTTTT.